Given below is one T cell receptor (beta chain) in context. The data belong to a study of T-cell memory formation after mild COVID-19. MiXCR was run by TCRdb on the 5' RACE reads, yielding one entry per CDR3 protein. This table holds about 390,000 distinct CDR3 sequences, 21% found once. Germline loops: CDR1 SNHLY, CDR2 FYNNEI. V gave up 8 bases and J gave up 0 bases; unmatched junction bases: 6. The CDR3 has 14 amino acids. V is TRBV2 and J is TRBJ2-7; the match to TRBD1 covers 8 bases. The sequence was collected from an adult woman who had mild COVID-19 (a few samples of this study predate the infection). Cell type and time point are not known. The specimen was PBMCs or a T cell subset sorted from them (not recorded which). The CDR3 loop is CASVRTGISYEQYF. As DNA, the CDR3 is TGTGCCAGCGTTAGGACAGGGATCTCCTACGAGCAGTACTTC.